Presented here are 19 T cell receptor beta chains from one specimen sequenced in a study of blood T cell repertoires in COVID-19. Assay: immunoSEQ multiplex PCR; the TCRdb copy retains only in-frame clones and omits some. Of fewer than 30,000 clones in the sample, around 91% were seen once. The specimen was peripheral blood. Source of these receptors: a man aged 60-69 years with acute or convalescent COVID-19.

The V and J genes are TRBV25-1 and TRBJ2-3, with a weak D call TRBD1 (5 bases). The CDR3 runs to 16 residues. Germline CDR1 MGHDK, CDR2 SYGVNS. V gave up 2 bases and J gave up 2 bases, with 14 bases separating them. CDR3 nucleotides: TGTGCCAGCAGTGAAACCCCCTTGGGGCCCACAGATACGCAGTATTTT. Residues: CASSETPLGPTDTQYF.

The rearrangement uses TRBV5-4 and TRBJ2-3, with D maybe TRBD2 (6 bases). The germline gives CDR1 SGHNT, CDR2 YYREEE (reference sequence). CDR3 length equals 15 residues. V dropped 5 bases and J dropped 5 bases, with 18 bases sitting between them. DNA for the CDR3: TGTGCCAGCAGACCGGAGGGCTGGAGTAAAGATACGCAGTATTTT. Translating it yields CASRPEGWSKDTQYF.

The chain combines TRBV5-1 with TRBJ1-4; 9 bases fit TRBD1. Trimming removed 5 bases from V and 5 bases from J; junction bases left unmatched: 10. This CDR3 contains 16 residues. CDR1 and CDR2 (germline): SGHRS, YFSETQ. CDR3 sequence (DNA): TGCGCCAGCAGTCGATCCCTACAGGGGGCGAATGAAAAACTGTTTTTT. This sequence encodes CASSRSLQGANEKLFF.

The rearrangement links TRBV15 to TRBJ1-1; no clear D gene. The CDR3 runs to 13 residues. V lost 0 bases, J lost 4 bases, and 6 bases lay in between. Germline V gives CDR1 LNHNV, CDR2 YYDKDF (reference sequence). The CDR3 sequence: CATSREPGTEAFF. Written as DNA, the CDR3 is TGTGCCACCAGCAGAGAACCGGGCACTGAAGCTTTCTTT.

CDR3 sequence reads: CASSPEGQGEQPQHF. In DNA form, the CDR3 reads TGTGCCAGCAGCCCAGAGGGACAGGGTGAGCAGCCCCAGCATTTT. The chain recombines TRBV9 with TRBJ1-5; 9 bases match TRBD1. CDR3 length equals 15 residues. Germline trimming cut 4 bases from V and 7 bases from J; bases unmatched to any gene: 9. Germline V gene sequence: CDR1 SGDLS, CDR2 YYNGEE.

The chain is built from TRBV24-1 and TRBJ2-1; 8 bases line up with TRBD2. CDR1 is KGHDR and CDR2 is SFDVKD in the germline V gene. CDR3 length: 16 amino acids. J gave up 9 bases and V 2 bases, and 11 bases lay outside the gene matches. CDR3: CATSDYGTRGFREQFF. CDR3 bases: TGTGCCACCAGTGATTATGGGACTAGGGGTTTCCGTGAGCAGTTCTTC.

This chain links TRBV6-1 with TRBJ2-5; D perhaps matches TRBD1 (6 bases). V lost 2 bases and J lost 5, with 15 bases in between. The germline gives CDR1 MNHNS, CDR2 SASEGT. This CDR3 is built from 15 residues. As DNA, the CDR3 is TGTGCCAGCAGTGAAAATGCAGGGGTATGGGAGACCCAGTACTTC. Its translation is CASSENAGVWETQYF.

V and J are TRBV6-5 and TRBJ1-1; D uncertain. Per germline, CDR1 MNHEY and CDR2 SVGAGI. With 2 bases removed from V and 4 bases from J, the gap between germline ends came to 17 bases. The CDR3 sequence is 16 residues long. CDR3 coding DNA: TGTGCCAGCAGTTACGCGATAATGTCAGGCACCACTGAAGCTTTCTTT. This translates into CASSYAIMSGTTEAFF.

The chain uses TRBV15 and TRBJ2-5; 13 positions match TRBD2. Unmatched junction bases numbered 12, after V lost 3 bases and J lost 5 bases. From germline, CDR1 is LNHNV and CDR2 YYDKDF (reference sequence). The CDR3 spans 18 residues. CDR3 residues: CATSRGLAGTSTKETQYF. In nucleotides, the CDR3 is TGTGCCACCAGCAGGGGACTAGCGGGGACAAGTACCAAGGAGACCCAGTACTTC.

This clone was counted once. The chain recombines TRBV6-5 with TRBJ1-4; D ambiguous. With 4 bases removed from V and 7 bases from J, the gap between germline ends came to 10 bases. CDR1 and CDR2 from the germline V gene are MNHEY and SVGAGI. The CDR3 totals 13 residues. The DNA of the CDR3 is TGTGCCAGCAGTTCGGGGAGTACTGAAAAACTGTTTTTT. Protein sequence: CASSSGSTEKLFF.

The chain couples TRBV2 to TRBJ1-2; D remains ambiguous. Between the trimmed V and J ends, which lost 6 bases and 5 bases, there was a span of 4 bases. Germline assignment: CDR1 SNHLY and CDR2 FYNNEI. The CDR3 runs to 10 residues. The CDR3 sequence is CASRRYGYTF. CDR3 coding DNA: TGTGCCAGCAGGAGGTATGGCTACACCTTC.

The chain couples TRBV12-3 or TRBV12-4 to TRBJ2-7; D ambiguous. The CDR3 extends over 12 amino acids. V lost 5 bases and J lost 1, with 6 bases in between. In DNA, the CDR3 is TGTGCCAGCAGTCTAATTTCCTACGAGCAGTACTTC. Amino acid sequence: CASSLISYEQYF.

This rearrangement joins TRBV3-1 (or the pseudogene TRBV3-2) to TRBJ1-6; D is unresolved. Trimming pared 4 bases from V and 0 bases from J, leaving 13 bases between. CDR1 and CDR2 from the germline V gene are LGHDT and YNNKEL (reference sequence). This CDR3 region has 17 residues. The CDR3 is CASSPDPRSSYNSPLHF. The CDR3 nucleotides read TGTGCCAGCAGCCCAGACCCAAGGAGCTCCTATAATTCACCCCTCCACTTT.

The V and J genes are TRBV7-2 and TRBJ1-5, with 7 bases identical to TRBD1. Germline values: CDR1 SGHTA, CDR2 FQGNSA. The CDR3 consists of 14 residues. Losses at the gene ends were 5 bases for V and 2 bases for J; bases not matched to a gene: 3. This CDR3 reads CASSPQGRNQPQHF. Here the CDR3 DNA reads TGTGCCAGCAGCCCACAGGGGCGCAATCAGCCCCAGCATTTT. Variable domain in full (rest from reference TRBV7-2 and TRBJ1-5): GAGVSQSPSNKVTEKGKDVELRCDPISGHTALYWYRQSLGQGLEFLIYFQGNSAPDKSGLPSDRFSAERTGGSVSTLTIQRTQQEDSAVYLCASSPQGRNQPQHFGDGTRLSIL.

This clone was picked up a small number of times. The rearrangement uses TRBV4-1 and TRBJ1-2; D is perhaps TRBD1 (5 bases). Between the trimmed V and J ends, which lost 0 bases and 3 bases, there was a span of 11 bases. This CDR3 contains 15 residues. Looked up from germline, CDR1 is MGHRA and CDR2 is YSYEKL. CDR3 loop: CASSQDPEQDYGYTF. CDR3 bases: TGCGCCAGCAGCCAAGATCCAGAACAGGACTATGGCTACACCTTC.

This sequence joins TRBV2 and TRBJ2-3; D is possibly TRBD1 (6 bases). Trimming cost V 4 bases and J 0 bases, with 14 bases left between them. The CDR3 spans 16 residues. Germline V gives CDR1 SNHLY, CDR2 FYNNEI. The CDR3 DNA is TGTGCCAGCAGTGGAACCAGGGGCCCAAGCACAGATACGCAGTATTTT. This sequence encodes CASSGTRGPSTDTQYF.

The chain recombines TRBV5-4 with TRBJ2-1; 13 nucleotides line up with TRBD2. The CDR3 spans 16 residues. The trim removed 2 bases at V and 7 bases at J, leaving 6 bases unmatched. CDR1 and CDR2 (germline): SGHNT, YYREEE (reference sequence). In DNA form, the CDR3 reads TGTGCCAGCAGCTTACATACTAGCGGGGGGGGGAATGAGCAGTTCTTC. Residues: CASSLHTSGGGNEQFF.

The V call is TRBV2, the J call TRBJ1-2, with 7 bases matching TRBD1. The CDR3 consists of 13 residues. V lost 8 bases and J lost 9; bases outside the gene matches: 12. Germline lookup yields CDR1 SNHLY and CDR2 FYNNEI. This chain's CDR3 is CASGRGASDSYTF. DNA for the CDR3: TGTGCCAGCGGCAGGGGGGCTTCCGATAGCTACACCTTC.

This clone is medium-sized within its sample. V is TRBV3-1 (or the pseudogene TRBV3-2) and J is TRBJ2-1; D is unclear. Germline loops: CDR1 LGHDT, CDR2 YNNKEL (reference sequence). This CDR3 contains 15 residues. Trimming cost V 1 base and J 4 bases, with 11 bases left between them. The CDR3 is CASSQVMRIYNEQFF. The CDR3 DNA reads TGTGCCAGCAGCCAAGTGATGAGGATTTACAATGAGCAGTTCTTC.